The entry that follows covers one T cell receptor (beta chain) sequence. Grouping used clinical history reported by participants in a survey and questionnaire. The sample is drawn from a study of blood T cell repertoires in COVID-19. Measured with immunoSEQ multiplex PCR; TCRdb has only the in-frame clones, and not every one. The data show about 310,000 clones, about nine tenths seen once. V was trimmed by 6 bases and J by 5 bases, leaving 16 bases between them. This CDR3 spans 15 amino acids. CDR1 and CDR2 from the germline V gene are LNHDA and SQIVND (reference sequence). The sample was PBMCs or T cells enriched from blood (not recorded which). The receptor was derived from a woman aged 18-29 years who had recovered from COVID-19. The rearrangement joins TRBV19 to TRBJ2-2, with TRBD1 as a possible D gene (6 bases). The CDR3 DNA sequence: TGTGCCAGTAGGACAGGAACAATCCGGACCGGGGAGCTGTTTTTT. Protein product: CASRTGTIRTGELFF.